One TCR beta chain is described in this entry. There is no known antigen for this receptor. No much larger clonotype is one base removed from it; base qualities were not supplied. The data were taken from a study of T cells in tumors after PD-1 blockade (dated by TCRdb to between 2017 and 2020). With respect to the entire study: Prior checkpoint blockade, systemic immunosuppressant use, and recent radiotherapy or other anti-cancer therapy within 4 weeks were grounds for patient exclusion. Patients were treated with either pembrolizumab 200 mg every 3 weeks or cemiplimab 350 mg every 2 weeks. A subset of patients also received ongoing daily vismodegib 150 mg during anti-PD-1 treatment. On average, peripheral blood samples yielded 36,536 unique clonotypes and about 110,000 TCR templates (range about 24,000-290,000). The study performed paired single-cell RNA and TCR sequencing on site-matched tumors from BCC or SCC patients before and after anti-PD-1 therapy. To compare blood and tumor clonotypes, bulk TCR sequencing was performed on nine to eleven peripheral blood samples from a few patients. RECIST version 1.1 was the standard used to evaluate clinical response.

For bulk TCRbeta sequencing, genomic DNA was extracted from tumor biopsies or peripheral blood, and input amounts ranged from about 600 ng to 6,500 ng. Histologically proven advanced or metastatic basal or squamous cell carcinoma was present in all patients, all of whom were poor candidates for surgical resection. Of the ten or so patients making up the basal cell carcinoma cohort, about 8 underwent bulk tumor TCR sequencing. Deep TCRbeta sequencing was performed with the immunoSEQ platform. On the authors' methods: Only productive rearrangements were exported from the immunoSEQ Analyzer for downstream analysis. T cell phenotypes were assigned to bulk TCRbeta clonotypes by matching the clonotypes to single-cell RNA+TCR-seq clones with the same TCRbeta sequence. Using bulk TCR sequencing data, clone enrichment in tumor was calculated by dividing a clone's tumor frequency by the same clone's PBMC frequency. TCRs were sorted with GLIPH into specificity groups, meaning clusters of distinct TCRs that share CDR3 motifs and likely recognize common antigens. TCRdb took this table from immuneACCESS and kept in-frame rearrangements with V and J called. Such tables lack part of the clones; where checked against another copy, unresolved V genes explain under half of the gap, and the rest is unexplained. The V and J calls and clone size come from that table; D and trimming were worked out from the DNA. The sample records 45,000 or so clones, under 85% of which are singletons. The top ten constitute 8.7% of the sample.

General conclusions and limits of the study: Where the novel T cell clones came from was not determined, and possible sources could include lymphoid organs or rare unexpanded clones inside the tumor or in the tumor periphery. Roughly 41% of tumor TCR clonotypes were detected in blood, and some novel exhausted tumor clones were observed in pre-treatment blood, which was taken as suggesting peripheral recruitment.

The CDR3 goes from the cysteine to the phenylalanine over 17 residues. The read is trimmed to its CDR3 DNA, 51 bases read in frame from base 1. Looking up the germline V gene (reference sequence) yields CDR1 SGHNT and CDR2 YYREEE. Relative to germline, V is missing 5 bases and J is missing 0 bases, with 8 bases of the junction outside any gene match. The rearrangement joined TRBV5-4 to TRBJ2-7, and TRBD2 matches 13 of the central bases. The source was PBMCs, collected before anti-PD-1 therapy. This clonotype was sampled from a human donor with advanced basal cell or squamous cell carcinoma (not recorded which). The DNA sequence follows: TGTGCCAGCAGACCCGGGACTAGCGGGGCTAGCTCCTACGAGCAGTACTTC. It is translated as CASRPGTSGASSYEQYF.